What follows is one TCR beta chain and its context. The sample is drawn from a study of shared clonotypes between healthy human individuals. Germline V gene data show CDR1 as ENHRY and CDR2 as SYGVKD. CDR3 length: 18 amino acids. With 6 bases clipped from V and 5 bases from J, the junction kept 17 bases outside the gene matches. Every donor, a Caucasian adult, lived in Nashville, Tennessee. Measured with immunoSEQ multiplex PCR; TCRdb has only the in-frame clones, and not every one. The repertoire holds 600,000 to 750,000 clones, with 72% as singletons. This TCR came from a woman aged 30 to 39 in good health. The sequenced material came from memory CD4+ T cells sorted from blood. Subset indicated: CD45RA-negative fraction. V and J are TRBV10-3 and TRBJ2-4; TRBD1 agrees at 9 bases. This chain's CDR3 is CAISPTGGDPRLENIQYF. The DNA of the CDR3 is TGTGCCATCAGCCCGACAGGGGGGGACCCTCGGTTGGAAAACATTCAGTACTTC.